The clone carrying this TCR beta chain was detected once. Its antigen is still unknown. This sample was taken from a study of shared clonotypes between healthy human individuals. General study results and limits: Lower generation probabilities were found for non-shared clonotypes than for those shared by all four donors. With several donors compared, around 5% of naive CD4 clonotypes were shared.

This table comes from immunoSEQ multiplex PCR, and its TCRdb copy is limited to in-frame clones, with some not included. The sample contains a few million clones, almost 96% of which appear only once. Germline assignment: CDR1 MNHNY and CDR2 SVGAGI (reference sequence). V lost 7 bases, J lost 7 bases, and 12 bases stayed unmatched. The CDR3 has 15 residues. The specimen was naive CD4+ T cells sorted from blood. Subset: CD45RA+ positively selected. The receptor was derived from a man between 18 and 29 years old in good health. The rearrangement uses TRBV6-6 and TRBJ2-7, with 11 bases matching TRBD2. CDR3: CASTYGTSGILEQYF. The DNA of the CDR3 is TGTGCCAGCACCTACGGGACTAGCGGTATCTTGGAGCAGTACTTC.